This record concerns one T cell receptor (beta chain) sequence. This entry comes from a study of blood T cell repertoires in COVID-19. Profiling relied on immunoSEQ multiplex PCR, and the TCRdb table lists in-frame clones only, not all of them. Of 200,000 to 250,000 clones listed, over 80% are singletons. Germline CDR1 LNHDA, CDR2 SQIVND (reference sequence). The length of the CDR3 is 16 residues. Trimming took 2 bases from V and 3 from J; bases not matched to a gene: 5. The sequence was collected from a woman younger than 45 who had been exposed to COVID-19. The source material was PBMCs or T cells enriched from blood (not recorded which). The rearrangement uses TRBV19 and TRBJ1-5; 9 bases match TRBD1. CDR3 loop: CASSISRTGVNQPQHF. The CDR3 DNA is TGTGCCAGTAGTATATCCAGGACAGGGGTCAATCAGCCCCAGCATTTT.